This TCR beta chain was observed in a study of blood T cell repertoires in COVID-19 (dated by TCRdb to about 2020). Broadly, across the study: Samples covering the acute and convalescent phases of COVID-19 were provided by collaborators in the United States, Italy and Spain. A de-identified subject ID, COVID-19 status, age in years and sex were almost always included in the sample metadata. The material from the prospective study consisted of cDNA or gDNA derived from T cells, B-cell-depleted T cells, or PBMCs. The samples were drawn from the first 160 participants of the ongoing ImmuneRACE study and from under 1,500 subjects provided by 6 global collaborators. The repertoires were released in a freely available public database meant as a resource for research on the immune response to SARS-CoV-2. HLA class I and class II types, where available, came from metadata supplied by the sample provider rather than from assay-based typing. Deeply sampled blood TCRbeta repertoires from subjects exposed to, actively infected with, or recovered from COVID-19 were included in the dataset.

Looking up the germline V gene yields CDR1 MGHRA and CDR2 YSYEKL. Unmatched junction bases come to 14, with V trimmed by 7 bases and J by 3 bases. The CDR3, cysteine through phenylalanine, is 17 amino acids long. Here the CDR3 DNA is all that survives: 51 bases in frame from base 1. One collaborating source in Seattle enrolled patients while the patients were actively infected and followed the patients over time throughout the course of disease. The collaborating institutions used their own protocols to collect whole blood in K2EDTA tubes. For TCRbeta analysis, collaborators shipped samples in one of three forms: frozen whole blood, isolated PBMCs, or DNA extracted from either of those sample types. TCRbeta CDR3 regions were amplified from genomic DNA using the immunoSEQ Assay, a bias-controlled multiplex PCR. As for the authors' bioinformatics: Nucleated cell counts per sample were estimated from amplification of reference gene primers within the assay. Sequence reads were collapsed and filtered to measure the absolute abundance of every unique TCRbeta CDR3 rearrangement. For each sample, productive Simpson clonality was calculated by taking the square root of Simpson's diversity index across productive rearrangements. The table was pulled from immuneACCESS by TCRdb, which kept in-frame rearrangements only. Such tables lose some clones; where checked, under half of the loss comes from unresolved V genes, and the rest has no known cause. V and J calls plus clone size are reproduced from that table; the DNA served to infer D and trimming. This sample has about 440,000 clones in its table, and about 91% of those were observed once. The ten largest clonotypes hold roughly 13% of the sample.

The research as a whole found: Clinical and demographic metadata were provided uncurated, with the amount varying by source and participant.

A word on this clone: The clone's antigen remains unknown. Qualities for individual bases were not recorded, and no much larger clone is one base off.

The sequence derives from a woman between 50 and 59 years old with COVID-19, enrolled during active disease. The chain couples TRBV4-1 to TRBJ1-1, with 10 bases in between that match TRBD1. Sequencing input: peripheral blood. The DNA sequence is TGCGCCAGCACCCGAGGGGACAGGGGATGGGGCGACACTGAAGCTTTCTTT. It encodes CASTRGDRGWGDTEAFF.